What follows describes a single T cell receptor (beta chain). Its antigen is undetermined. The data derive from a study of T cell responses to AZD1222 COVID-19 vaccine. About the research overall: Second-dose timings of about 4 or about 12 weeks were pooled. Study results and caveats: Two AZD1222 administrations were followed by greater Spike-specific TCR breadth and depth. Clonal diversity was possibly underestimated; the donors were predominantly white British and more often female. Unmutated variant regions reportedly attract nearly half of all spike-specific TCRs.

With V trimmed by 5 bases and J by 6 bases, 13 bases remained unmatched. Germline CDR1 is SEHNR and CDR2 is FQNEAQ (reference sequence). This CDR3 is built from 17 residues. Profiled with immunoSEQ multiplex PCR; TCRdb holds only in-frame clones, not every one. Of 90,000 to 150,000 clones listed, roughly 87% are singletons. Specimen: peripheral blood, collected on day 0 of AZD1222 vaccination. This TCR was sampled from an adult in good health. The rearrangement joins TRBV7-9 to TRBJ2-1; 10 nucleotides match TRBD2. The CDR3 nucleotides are TGTGCCAGCAGCGGGGAGAGGCTAGCGGGGGCCACCAATGAGCAGTTCTTC. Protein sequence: CASSGERLAGATNEQFF.